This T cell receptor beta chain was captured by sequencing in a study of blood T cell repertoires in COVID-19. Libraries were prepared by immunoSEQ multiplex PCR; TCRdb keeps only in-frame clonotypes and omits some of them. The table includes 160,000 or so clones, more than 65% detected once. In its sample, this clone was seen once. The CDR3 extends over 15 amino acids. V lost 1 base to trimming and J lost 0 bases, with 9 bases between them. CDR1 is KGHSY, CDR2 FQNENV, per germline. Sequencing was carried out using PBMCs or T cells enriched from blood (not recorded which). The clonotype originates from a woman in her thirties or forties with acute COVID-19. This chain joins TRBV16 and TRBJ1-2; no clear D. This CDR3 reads CASSQYVPANYGYTF. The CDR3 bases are TGTGCCAGCAGCCAATACGTCCCGGCTAACTATGGCTACACCTTC.